The clone carrying this T cell receptor beta chain was seen repeatedly, ten times or more. Its specificity is unknown. Amplification of TCR beta CDR3 regions used RNA as the template. HTBI primers were the set used in a first-round RT-PCR of the TCR CDR3. TCRdb processed the multiplex PCR reads anew with MiXCR; each CDR3 protein has one entry. Of some 250,000 distinct CDR3 sequences in the sample, about 16% were seen once. The sample belongs to a study of T cells in Graves' hyperthyroidism and ophthalmopathy. The CDR3 consists of 14 residues. Trimming cost V 3 bases and J 4 bases; bases outside gene matches: 4. CDR1 and CDR2 from the germline V gene are ENHRY and SYGVKD. For the diagnoses, clinical symptoms, serum thyroxine and TRAb, thyroid ultrasound and orbital computed tomography were used. Study results and limitations: A model built on 13 V-J features separated ophthalmopathy from stable hyperthyroidism.

The clonotype originates from a woman aged 45-60 years with Graves' hyperthyroidism that later progressed to Graves' ophthalmopathy. The chain links TRBV10-3 to TRBJ1-2; 8 positions agree with TRBD1. Input material: blood. Here the CDR3 DNA reads TGTGCCATCAGTGACCTCGGACAGGGCTATGGCTACACCTTC. The encoded protein is CAISDLGQGYGYTF.